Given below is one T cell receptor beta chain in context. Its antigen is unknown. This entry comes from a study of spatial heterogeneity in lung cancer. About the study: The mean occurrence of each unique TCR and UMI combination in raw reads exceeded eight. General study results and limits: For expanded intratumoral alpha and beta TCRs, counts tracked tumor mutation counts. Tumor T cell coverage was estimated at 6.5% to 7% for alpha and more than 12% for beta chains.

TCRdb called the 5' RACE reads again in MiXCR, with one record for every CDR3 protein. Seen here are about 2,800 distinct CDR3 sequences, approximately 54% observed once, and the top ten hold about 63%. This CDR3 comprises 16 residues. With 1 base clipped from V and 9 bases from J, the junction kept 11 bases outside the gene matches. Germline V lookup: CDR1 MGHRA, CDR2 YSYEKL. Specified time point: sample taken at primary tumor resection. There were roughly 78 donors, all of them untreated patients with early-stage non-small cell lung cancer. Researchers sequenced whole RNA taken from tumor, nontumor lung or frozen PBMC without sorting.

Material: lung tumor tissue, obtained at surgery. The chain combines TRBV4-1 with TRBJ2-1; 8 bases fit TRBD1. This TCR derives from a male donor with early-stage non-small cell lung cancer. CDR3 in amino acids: CASSQALDTGGPEQFF. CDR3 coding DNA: TGCGCCAGCAGCCAAGCCCTGGACACAGGGGGTCCTGAGCAGTTCTTC.